Listed below are T cell receptor beta chains from one sample, sequenced in a study of blood T cell repertoires in COVID-19. Sequenced by immunoSEQ multiplex PCR; TCRdb stores in-frame clones only, minus some. Of fewer than 600,000 clones listed, roughly nine tenths are singletons. Sequencing was carried out using peripheral blood. The receptors originated from a man aged 18 to 30 with COVID-19, enrolled during active disease. The CDR3 runs from the conserved cysteine through the conserved F or W. The order of the fields is D gene, clone size, J gene, V gene, CDR3 protein, CDR3 DNA. D genes are given only for firm matches. Part of the rows lack a size; the others show once, few, many or a class for expanded clones.

d_gene: TRBD1
abundance: -
j_gene: TRBJ1-6
v_gene: TRBV11-3
CDR3aa: CASSPGTGINSPLHF
CDR3nt: TGTGCCAGCAGCCCTGGGACAGGGATTAATTCACCCCTCCACTTT

d_gene: -
abundance: -
j_gene: TRBJ2-7
v_gene: TRBV5-5
CDR3aa: CASSFGYGVYEQYF
CDR3nt: TGTGCCAGCAGCTTCGGCTATGGAGTCTACGAGCAGTACTTC

d_gene: -
abundance: -
j_gene: TRBJ2-1
v_gene: TRBV4-1
CDR3aa: CASSRGWTEQFF
CDR3nt: TGCGCCAGCAGCCGAGGGTGGACTGAGCAGTTCTTC

d_gene: TRBD1
abundance: -
j_gene: TRBJ1-2
v_gene: TRBV6-5
CDR3aa: CASRARQGYYGYTF
CDR3nt: TGTGCCAGCAGGGCCAGACAGGGGTACTATGGCTACACCTTC

d_gene: -
abundance: once
j_gene: TRBJ1-1
v_gene: TRBV10-3
CDR3aa: CAISGQEDTEAFF
CDR3nt: TGTGCCATCAGTGGACAGGAGGACACTGAAGCTTTCTTT

d_gene: -
abundance: -
j_gene: TRBJ2-1
v_gene: TRBV18
CDR3aa: CASSRRFDSYNEQFF
CDR3nt: TGTGCCAGCTCCCGCCGGTTCGACTCCTACAATGAGCAGTTCTTC

d_gene: TRBD1
abundance: -
j_gene: TRBJ2-3
v_gene: TRBV25-1
CDR3aa: CASTNDRDTDTQYF
CDR3nt: TGTGCCAGCACCAACGACAGGGATACAGATACGCAGTATTTT

d_gene: TRBD1
abundance: -
j_gene: TRBJ2-7
v_gene: TRBV6-6
CDR3aa: CASSRFISRGKRYEQYF
CDR3nt: TGTGCCAGCAGTCGGTTCATCTCCAGGGGGAAAAGGTACGAGCAGTACTTC

d_gene: -
abundance: -
j_gene: TRBJ1-5
v_gene: TRBV6-6
CDR3aa: CASRSGNQPQHF
CDR3nt: TGTGCCAGCAGATCCGGGAATCAGCCCCAGCATTTT

d_gene: -
abundance: -
j_gene: TRBJ2-1
v_gene: TRBV29-1
CDR3aa: CSVLDARGSEQFF
CDR3nt: TGCAGCGTGCTGGACGCCCGCGGGTCTGAGCAGTTCTTC

d_gene: TRBD2
abundance: -
j_gene: TRBJ2-5
v_gene: TRBV4-2
CDR3aa: CASSHGTSGFQETQYF
CDR3nt: TGTGCCAGCAGCCACGGGACTAGCGGTTTCCAAGAGACCCAGTACTTC

d_gene: -
abundance: -
j_gene: TRBJ2-3
v_gene: TRBV9
CDR3aa: CASSYSTSTDTQYF
CDR3nt: TGTGCCAGCAGCTACTCTACCAGCACAGATACGCAGTATTTT

d_gene: TRBD1
abundance: -
j_gene: TRBJ2-5
v_gene: TRBV11-2
CDR3aa: CASTPGTGSTQYF
CDR3nt: TGTGCCAGCACCCCAGGGACAGGGTCGACCCAGTACTTC

d_gene: -
abundance: -
j_gene: TRBJ2-7
v_gene: TRBV5-3
CDR3aa: CARSAGPGSYEQYF
CDR3nt: TGTGCCAGAAGCGCCGGCCCCGGGTCCTACGAGCAGTACTTC

d_gene: TRBD1
abundance: -
j_gene: TRBJ1-6
v_gene: TRBV10-3
CDR3aa: CAISLTGPNSPLHF
CDR3nt: TGTGCCATCAGTTTGACAGGGCCTAATTCACCCCTCCACTTT

d_gene: -
abundance: once
j_gene: TRBJ1-4
v_gene: TRBV5-1
CDR3aa: CASSPEATNEKLFF
CDR3nt: TGCGCCAGCAGCCCAGAAGCAACTAATGAAAAACTGTTTTTT

d_gene: TRBD2
abundance: -
j_gene: TRBJ2-1
v_gene: TRBV7-2
CDR3aa: CASSVTSGRLNEQFF
CDR3nt: TGTGCCAGCAGCGTGACTAGCGGGAGGTTAAATGAGCAGTTCTTC

d_gene: -
abundance: few
j_gene: TRBJ2-3
v_gene: TRBV5-6
CDR3aa: CASSFGDTQYF
CDR3nt: TGTGCCAGCAGCTTCGGAGATACGCAGTATTTT

d_gene: TRBD1
abundance: -
j_gene: TRBJ2-5
v_gene: TRBV2
CDR3aa: CASSEFTGGAETQYF
CDR3nt: TGTGCCAGCAGTGAGTTTACAGGGGGCGCAGAGACCCAGTACTTC

d_gene: -
abundance: -
j_gene: TRBJ2-7
v_gene: TRBV7-9
CDR3aa: CASSLSGYEQYF
CDR3nt: TGTGCCAGCAGCTTATCCGGCTACGAGCAGTACTTC

d_gene: -
abundance: -
j_gene: TRBJ2-7
v_gene: TRBV7-9
CDR3aa: CASSLAGAYEQYF
CDR3nt: TGTGCCAGCAGCTTAGCGGGAGCCTACGAGCAGTACTTC

d_gene: TRBD1
abundance: -
j_gene: TRBJ1-2
v_gene: TRBV14
CDR3aa: CASSQPGQDYGYTF
CDR3nt: TGTGCCAGCAGCCAGCCGGGACAGGACTATGGCTACACCTTC

d_gene: -
abundance: -
j_gene: TRBJ2-3
v_gene: TRBV7-2
CDR3aa: CASSLLGGTDTQYF
CDR3nt: TGTGCCAGCAGCTTACTAGGGGGTACAGATACGCAGTATTTT

d_gene: TRBD1
abundance: -
j_gene: TRBJ1-3
v_gene: TRBV5-4
CDR3aa: CASSSGTGDSGNTIYF
CDR3nt: TGTGCCAGCAGCTCCGGGACAGGTGATTCTGGAAACACCATATATTTT

d_gene: -
abundance: -
j_gene: TRBJ1-3
v_gene: TRBV10-3
CDR3aa: CAISEPYSGNTIYF
CDR3nt: TGTGCCATCAGTGAGCCTTACTCTGGAAACACCATATATTTT

d_gene: TRBD1
abundance: -
j_gene: TRBJ2-7
v_gene: TRBV29-1
CDR3aa: CSADRGREQYF
CDR3nt: TGCAGCGCGGACAGGGGAAGGGAGCAGTACTTC

d_gene: -
abundance: -
j_gene: TRBJ2-2
v_gene: TRBV11-3
CDR3aa: CASIREAAGTGELFF
CDR3nt: TGTGCCAGCATACGAGAGGCCGCGGGCACCGGGGAGCTGTTTTTT

d_gene: -
abundance: -
j_gene: TRBJ1-1
v_gene: TRBV18
CDR3aa: CASSPRQDLNTEAFF
CDR3nt: TGTGCCAGCTCACCCCGACAGGACCTGAACACTGAAGCTTTCTTT

d_gene: -
abundance: -
j_gene: TRBJ2-4
v_gene: TRBV7-2
CDR3aa: CASSLDNPPDF
CDR3nt: TGTGCCAGCAGCTTAGATAACCCCCCGGACTTC

d_gene: TRBD2
abundance: -
j_gene: TRBJ2-1
v_gene: TRBV28
CDR3aa: CASSFSAGVPDEQFF
CDR3nt: TGTGCCAGCAGTTTCTCCGCGGGAGTACCGGATGAGCAGTTCTTC

d_gene: -
abundance: few
j_gene: TRBJ2-2
v_gene: TRBV27
CDR3aa: CASRPYTGGLFF
CDR3nt: TGTGCCAGCAGACCCTACACCGGGGGGCTGTTTTTT

d_gene: -
abundance: -
j_gene: TRBJ2-5
v_gene: TRBV3-1/TRBV3-2
CDR3aa: CATGKIWGEVWETQYF
CDR3nt: TGTGCCACCGGCAAGATATGGGGGGAGGTGTGGGAGACCCAGTACTTC

d_gene: -
abundance: -
j_gene: TRBJ2-3
v_gene: TRBV7-6
CDR3aa: CATSSNGLAGTDTQYF
CDR3nt: TGTGCCACCTCATCTAACGGGCTAGCTGGCACAGATACGCAGTATTTT

d_gene: TRBD1
abundance: -
j_gene: TRBJ1-1
v_gene: TRBV5-1
CDR3aa: CASSLPSGTGEDTEAFF
CDR3nt: TGCGCCAGCAGCTTGCCGTCCGGGACAGGGGAGGACACTGAAGCTTTCTTT

d_gene: -
abundance: -
j_gene: TRBJ1-2
v_gene: TRBV6-5
CDR3aa: CASSDSRVYGYTF
CDR3nt: TGTGCCAGCAGTGACTCGAGGGTGTATGGCTACACCTTC

d_gene: TRBD1
abundance: -
j_gene: TRBJ1-4
v_gene: TRBV5-6
CDR3aa: CASSQGALGKLFF
CDR3nt: TGTGCCAGCAGCCAGGGGGCGTTGGGGAAACTGTTTTTT

d_gene: -
abundance: -
j_gene: TRBJ2-7
v_gene: TRBV7-9
CDR3aa: CASSSYREKSEQYF
CDR3nt: TGTGCCAGCAGCTCGTACAGGGAAAAAAGCGAGCAGTACTTC

d_gene: -
abundance: -
j_gene: TRBJ2-6
v_gene: TRBV7-8
CDR3aa: CASSLLLDGANVLTF
CDR3nt: TGTGCCAGCAGCTTACTTCTAGATGGGGCCAACGTCCTGACTTTC

d_gene: -
abundance: once
j_gene: TRBJ2-7
v_gene: TRBV7-9
CDR3aa: CASSLAQGGTYEQYF
CDR3nt: TGTGCCAGCAGCTTAGCGCAAGGGGGTACGTACGAGCAGTACTTC

d_gene: -
abundance: -
j_gene: TRBJ2-4
v_gene: TRBV5-6
CDR3aa: CASSRETYAKNIQYF
CDR3nt: TGTGCCAGCAGCCGTGAGACATACGCCAAAAACATTCAGTACTTC

d_gene: -
abundance: -
j_gene: TRBJ2-1
v_gene: TRBV7-8
CDR3aa: CASSPSRRYNEQFF
CDR3nt: TGTGCCAGCAGCCCCAGCCGGAGATACAATGAGCAGTTCTTC

d_gene: TRBD1
abundance: -
j_gene: TRBJ1-1
v_gene: TRBV10-3
CDR3aa: CAIKGTGDGDTEAFF
CDR3nt: TGTGCCATCAAAGGGACAGGGGATGGGGACACTGAAGCTTTCTTT

d_gene: -
abundance: -
j_gene: TRBJ1-3
v_gene: TRBV12-3/TRBV12-4
CDR3aa: CASPYPYGTIYF
CDR3nt: TGTGCCAGCCCGTATCCATACGGCACCATATATTTT

d_gene: -
abundance: -
j_gene: TRBJ2-5
v_gene: TRBV15
CDR3aa: CATSSPDPLVLEETQYF
CDR3nt: TGTGCCACCAGCAGTCCCGACCCGCTAGTGTTGGAAGAGACCCAGTACTTC

d_gene: -
abundance: -
j_gene: TRBJ1-2
v_gene: TRBV6-5
CDR3aa: CASVLGLRGRGYTF
CDR3nt: TGTGCCAGCGTGTTGGGACTACGGGGAAGGGGCTACACCTTC

d_gene: TRBD1
abundance: once
j_gene: TRBJ1-1
v_gene: TRBV19
CDR3aa: CASSIQGAGTEAFF
CDR3nt: TGTGCCAGTAGTATCCAGGGGGCTGGGACTGAAGCTTTCTTT

d_gene: -
abundance: -
j_gene: TRBJ1-1
v_gene: TRBV12-3/TRBV12-4
CDR3aa: CATCRGTNTEAFF
CDR3nt: TGTGCCACCTGTCGGGGGACGAACACTGAAGCTTTCTTT

d_gene: -
abundance: -
j_gene: TRBJ1-1
v_gene: TRBV5-6
CDR3aa: CASSLDTEAFF
CDR3nt: TGTGCCAGCAGCCTCGACACTGAAGCTTTCTTT